The 10 T cell receptor beta chains below come from one sample, sequenced in a study of T cell responses to AZD1222 COVID-19 vaccine. Profiled with immunoSEQ multiplex PCR; TCRdb holds only in-frame clones, not every one. The table has over 150,000 clones, about nine tenths seen once. The sequencing used peripheral blood, collected on day 0 of AZD1222 vaccination. The receptors shown here come from an adult in good health.

The chain recombines TRBV7-2 with TRBJ1-6, with D perhaps TRBD1 (6 bases). This CDR3 is built from 16 residues. CDR1 and CDR2 (germline): SGHTA, FQGNSA. The V and J ends lost 5 bases and 5 bases respectively, with 16 bases between them. The CDR3 nucleotides are TGTGCCAGCAGCCCTAGGGGGTGGGCGAATAATTCACCCCTCCACTTT. This sequence encodes CASSPRGWANNSPLHF. Variable domain in full (rest from reference TRBV7-2 and TRBJ1-6): GAGVSQSPSNKVTEKGKDVELRCDPISGHTALYWYRQSLGQGLEFLIYFQGNSAPDKSGLPSDRFSAERTGGSVSTLTIQRTQQEDSAVYLCASSPRGWANNSPLHFGNGTRLTVT.

The gene calls are TRBV10-3 and TRBJ1-2; 8 bases line up with TRBD1. The CDR3 length is 13 residues. Germline CDR1 is ENHRY and CDR2 is SYGVKD. After removal of 6 bases from V and 3 bases from J, the junction contained 3 bases not matched to a gene. The CDR3 DNA is TGTGCCATCAGGACAGGGGACGACTATGGCTACACCTTC. It codes for CAIRTGDDYGYTF.

This clone was seen only once. The chain is built from TRBV19 and TRBJ1-5; D gene unclear. CDR3 size: 12 residues. Trimming shortened V by 7 bases and J by 5 bases, and 9 bases separated the two germline ends. The germline gives CDR1 LNHDA, CDR2 SQIVND (reference sequence). The CDR3 sequence is CASKYGDQPQHF. For the CDR3, the DNA is TGTGCCAGTAAATACGGGGATCAGCCCCAGCATTTT.

The V and J genes are TRBV19 and TRBJ2-5; TRBD2 aligns across 9 bases. The CDR3 covers 16 residues. The germline V gene has CDR1 LNHDA and CDR2 SQIVND (reference sequence). After removal of 6 bases from V and 1 base from J, the junction contained 9 bases not matched to a gene. In DNA form, the CDR3 reads TGTGCCAGTAGCCCAGTCAGTAGCGGGGGCCAAGAGACCCAGTACTTC. Protein sequence: CASSPVSSGGQETQYF.

The count of this clone is one. V usage is TRBV6-5 and J usage is TRBJ1-4; 8 bases are a match to TRBD1. J was trimmed by 6 bases and V by 0 bases; bases with no gene match: 0. This CDR3 is built from 14 residues. Germline loops: CDR1 MNHEY, CDR2 SVGAGI. CDR3 residues: CASSYSQGDEKLFF. The DNA of the CDR3 is TGTGCCAGCAGTTACTCACAGGGGGATGAAAAACTGTTTTTT.

The J gene is TRBJ2-1, the V gene TRBV6-5; TRBD2 aligns across 11 bases. V gave up 4 bases and J gave up 3 bases; unmatched junction bases: 2. The CDR3 sequence is 15 residues long. Germline CDR1 and CDR2: MNHEY and SVGAGI. CDR3: CASSSLAGGYNEQFF. The CDR3, as DNA: TGTGCCAGCAGTTCCCTAGCGGGGGGCTACAATGAGCAGTTCTTC.

This chain joins TRBV30 and TRBJ1-1; the D is unclear. The V gene's germline CDR1 is GTSNPN and CDR2 SVGIG (reference sequence). This CDR3 contains 14 residues. Trimming took off 5 bases at V and 0 bases at J, with 13 bases between the two ends. CDR3 coding DNA: TGTGCCTGGGGGGTAGGGCAGATGAACACTGAAGCTTTCTTT. Translation gives CAWGVGQMNTEAFF.

This clone occurred once. The V gene is TRBV19, the J gene TRBJ2-3; D remains unclear. This CDR3 is built from 11 residues. Trimming left V 2 bases short and J 6 bases short, with 3 bases between. Looked up from germline, CDR1 is LNHDA and CDR2 is SQIVND (reference sequence). CDR3 loop: CASSISDTQYF. DNA of the CDR3: TGTGCCAGTAGTATATCTGATACGCAGTATTTT.

This clone was seen a single time. The chain links TRBV14 to TRBJ2-3; no definite D call. V shed 1 base and J shed 6 bases, with 8 bases lying between them. The CDR3 extends over 13 amino acids. CDR1 and CDR2 from the germline V gene are SGHDN and FVKESK. For the CDR3, the DNA is TGTGCCAGCAGCCAAGCTTTTAAGGATACGCAGTATTTT. Its protein product is CASSQAFKDTQYF.

The chain is built from TRBV11-2 and TRBJ2-5; no definite D call. The CDR3 spans 12 residues. Deletions cut 5 bases from V and 7 bases from J, with 11 bases between. Germline lookup yields CDR1 SGHAT and CDR2 FQNNGV. The CDR3 loop is CASSPRLGTQYF. CDR3 nucleotide sequence: TGTGCCAGCAGCCCCAGACTTGGGACCCAGTACTTC.